Detailed here is one TCR beta chain. The data belong to a study of blood T cell repertoires in COVID-19. As originally analysed: Estimated nucleated cell counts came from reference gene primer amplification. TCRdb's table, derived via immunoSEQ multiplex PCR, lists solely in-frame clones and lacks some. That table supplies the V and J calls and clone size; D and trimming were determined from the DNA. Of under 300,000 clones listed, 88% are singletons. Self-reported history from a screening survey and questionnaire set each donor's cohort. In the 2 weeks before study entry, exposed participants met a COVID-19 case, which was PCR-confirmed or clinician-diagnosed. This clonotype originated in a middle-aged woman who had been exposed to COVID-19. Sequencing used PBMCs or T cells enriched from blood (not recorded which).

The CDR3 sequence is CASSDWGVGDSNQPQHF. As DNA, the CDR3 is TGTGCCAGCAGTGATTGGGGGGTAGGGGATAGCAATCAGCCCCAGCATTTT. V usage is TRBV25-1 and J usage is TRBJ1-5, with D possibly being TRBD1 (5 bases). The V end was cut by 3 bases, the J end by 0 bases, with 15 bases between. This CDR3 contains 17 residues. The germline V gene has CDR1 MGHDK and CDR2 SYGVNS.